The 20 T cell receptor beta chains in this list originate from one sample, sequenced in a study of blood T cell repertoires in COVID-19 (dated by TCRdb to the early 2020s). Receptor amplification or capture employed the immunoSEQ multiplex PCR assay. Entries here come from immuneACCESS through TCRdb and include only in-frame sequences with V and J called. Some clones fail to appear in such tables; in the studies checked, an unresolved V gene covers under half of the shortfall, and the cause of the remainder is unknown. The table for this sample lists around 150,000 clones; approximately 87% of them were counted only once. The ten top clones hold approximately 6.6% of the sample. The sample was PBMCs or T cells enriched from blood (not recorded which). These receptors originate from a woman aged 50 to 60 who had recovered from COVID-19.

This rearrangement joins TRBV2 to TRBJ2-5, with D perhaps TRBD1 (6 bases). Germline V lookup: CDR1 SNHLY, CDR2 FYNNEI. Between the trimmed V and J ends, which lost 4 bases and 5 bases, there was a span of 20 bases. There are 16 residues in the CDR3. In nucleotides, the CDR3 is TGTGCCAGCAGTGGAGGAGGCAGGGGAAATTGGGAGACCCAGTACTTC. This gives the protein CASSGGGRGNWETQYF.

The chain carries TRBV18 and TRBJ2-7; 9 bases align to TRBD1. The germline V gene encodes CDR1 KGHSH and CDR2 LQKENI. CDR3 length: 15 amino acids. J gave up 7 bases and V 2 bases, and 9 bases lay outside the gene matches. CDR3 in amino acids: CASSPAGQGWGEQYF. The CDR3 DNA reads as TGTGCCAGCTCACCAGCGGGACAGGGCTGGGGGGAGCAGTACTTC.

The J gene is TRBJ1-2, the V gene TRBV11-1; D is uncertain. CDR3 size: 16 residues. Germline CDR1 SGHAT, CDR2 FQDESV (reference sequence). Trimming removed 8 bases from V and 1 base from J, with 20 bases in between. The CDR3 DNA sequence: TGTGCCAGCTCCCCCGTAGACCCTAGACTTAACTATGGCTACACCTTC. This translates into CASSPVDPRLNYGYTF.

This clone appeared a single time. The CDR3 coding sequence is TGCAGCGTTGAGGGAGACGGTCGGAGGGATGAGCAGTTCTTC. Protein sequence: CSVEGDGRRDEQFF. The chain has TRBV29-1 and TRBJ2-1, with D perhaps matching TRBD2 (6 bases). The germline V gene has CDR1 SQVTM and CDR2 ANQGSEA. The CDR3 length is 14 residues. V was clipped by 3 bases and J by 8 bases, with 17 bases between them.

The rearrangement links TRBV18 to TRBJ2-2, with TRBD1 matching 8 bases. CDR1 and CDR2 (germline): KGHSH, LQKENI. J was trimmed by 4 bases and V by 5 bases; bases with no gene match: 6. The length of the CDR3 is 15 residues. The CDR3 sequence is CASSAGQGTTGELFF. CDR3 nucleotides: TGTGCCAGCTCAGCAGGACAGGGAACCACCGGGGAGCTGTTTTTT.

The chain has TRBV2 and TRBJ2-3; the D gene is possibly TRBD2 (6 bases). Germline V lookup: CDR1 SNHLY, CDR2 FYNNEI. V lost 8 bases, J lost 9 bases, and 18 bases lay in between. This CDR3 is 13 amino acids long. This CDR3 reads CASSRDSSETQYF. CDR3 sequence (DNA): TGTGCCAGCTCACGGGACTCATCGGAAACGCAGTATTTT.

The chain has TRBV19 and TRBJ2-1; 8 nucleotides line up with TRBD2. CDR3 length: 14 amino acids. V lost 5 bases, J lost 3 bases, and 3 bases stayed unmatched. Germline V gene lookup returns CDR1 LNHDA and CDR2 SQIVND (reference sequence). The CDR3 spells CASSLLADYNEQFF. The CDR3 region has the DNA TGTGCCAGTAGTCTACTAGCGGACTACAATGAGCAGTTCTTC.

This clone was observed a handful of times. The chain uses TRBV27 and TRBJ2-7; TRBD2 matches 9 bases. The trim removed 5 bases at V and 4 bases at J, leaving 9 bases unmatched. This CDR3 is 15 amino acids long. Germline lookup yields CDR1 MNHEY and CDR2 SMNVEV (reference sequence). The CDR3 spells CASSGLAGPRYEQYF. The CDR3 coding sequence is TGTGCCAGCAGTGGGCTAGCGGGGCCCCGTTACGAGCAGTACTTC.

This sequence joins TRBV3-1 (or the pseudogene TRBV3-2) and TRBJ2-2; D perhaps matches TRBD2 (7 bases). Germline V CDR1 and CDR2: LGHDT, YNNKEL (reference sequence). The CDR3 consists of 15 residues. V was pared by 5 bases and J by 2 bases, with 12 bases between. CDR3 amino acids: CASSNRGGNTGELFF. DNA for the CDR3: TGTGCCAGCAGCAATAGGGGGGGCAACACCGGGGAGCTGTTTTTT.

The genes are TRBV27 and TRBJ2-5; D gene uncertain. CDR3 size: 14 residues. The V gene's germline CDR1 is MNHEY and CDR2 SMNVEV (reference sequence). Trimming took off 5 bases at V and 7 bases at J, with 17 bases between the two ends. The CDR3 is CASSLRHLLGTQYF. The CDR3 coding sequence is TGTGCCAGCAGTCTGAGACACCTCCTCGGGACCCAGTACTTC.

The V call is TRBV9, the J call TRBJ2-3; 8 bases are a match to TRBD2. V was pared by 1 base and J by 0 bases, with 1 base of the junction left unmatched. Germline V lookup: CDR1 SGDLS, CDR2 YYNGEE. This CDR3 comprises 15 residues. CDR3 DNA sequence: TGTGCCAGCAGCGTACGGGAGGGGAGCACAGATACGCAGTATTTT. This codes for CASSVREGSTDTQYF.

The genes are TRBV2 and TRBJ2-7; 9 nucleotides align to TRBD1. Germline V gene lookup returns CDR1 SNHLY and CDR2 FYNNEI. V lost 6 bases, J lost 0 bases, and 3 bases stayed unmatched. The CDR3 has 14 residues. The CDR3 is CASRRGQGSYEQYF. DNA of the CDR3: TGTGCCAGCAGGAGGGGACAGGGCTCCTACGAGCAGTACTTC.

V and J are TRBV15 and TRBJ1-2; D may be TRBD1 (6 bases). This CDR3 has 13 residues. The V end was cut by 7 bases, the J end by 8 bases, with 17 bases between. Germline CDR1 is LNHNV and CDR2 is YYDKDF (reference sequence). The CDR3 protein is CATTRDQGNGYTF. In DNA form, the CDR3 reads TGTGCCACCACCCGGGATCAGGGGAACGGCTACACCTTC. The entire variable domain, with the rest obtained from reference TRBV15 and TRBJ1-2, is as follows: DAMVIQNPRYQVTQFGKPVTLSCSQTLNHNVMYWYQQKSSQAPKLLFHYYDKDFNNEADTPDNFQSRRPNTSFCFLDIRSPGLGDTAMYLCATTRDQGNGYTFGSGTRLTVV.

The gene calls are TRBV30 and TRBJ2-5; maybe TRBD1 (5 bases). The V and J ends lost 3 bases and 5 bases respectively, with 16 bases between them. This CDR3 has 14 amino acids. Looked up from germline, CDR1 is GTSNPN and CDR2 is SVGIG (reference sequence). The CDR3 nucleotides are TGTGCCTGGAGGAATAGGGGTTCTTCGGAGACCCAGTACTTC. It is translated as CAWRNRGSSETQYF.

In DNA, the CDR3 is TGTGCCTGGAGTCCACTGACAGGGGGACAGCCCCAGCATTTT. It codes for CAWSPLTGGQPQHF. V is TRBV30 and J is TRBJ1-5, with TRBD1 matching 9 bases. The CDR3 loop spans 14 amino acids. V gave up 2 bases and J gave up 7 bases; unmatched junction bases: 6. The germline V gene encodes CDR1 GTSNPN and CDR2 SVGIG (reference sequence).

CDR3 amino acids: CATSRDQRGAYEQYF. The DNA for the CDR3 is TGTGCCACCAGCAGAGATCAGCGGGGGGCCTACGAGCAGTACTTC. The rearrangement joins TRBV15 to TRBJ2-7; 9 positions match TRBD2. From germline, CDR1 is LNHNV and CDR2 YYDKDF (reference sequence). This CDR3 comprises 15 residues. J gave up 2 bases and V 0 bases, and 2 bases lay outside the gene matches.

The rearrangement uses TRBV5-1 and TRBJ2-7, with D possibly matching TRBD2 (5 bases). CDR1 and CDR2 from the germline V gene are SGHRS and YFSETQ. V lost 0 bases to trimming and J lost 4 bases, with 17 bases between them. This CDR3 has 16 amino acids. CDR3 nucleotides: TGCGCCAGCAGCTTGGATCCAGCACCGACTAAGTACGAGCAGTACTTC. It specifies CASSLDPAPTKYEQYF.

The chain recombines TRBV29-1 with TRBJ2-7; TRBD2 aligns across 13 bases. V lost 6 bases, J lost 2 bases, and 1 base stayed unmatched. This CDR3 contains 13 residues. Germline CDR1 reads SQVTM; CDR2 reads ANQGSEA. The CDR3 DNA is TGCAGCGTGACTAGCGGGGGGACCTACGAGCAGTACTTC. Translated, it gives CSVTSGGTYEQYF.

The CDR3 loop reads CASSKQGSGEAFF. The CDR3 DNA reads as TGTGCCAGCAGTAAACAGGGGTCGGGGGAAGCTTTCTTT. The chain joins TRBV6-6 to TRBJ1-1; 7 bases are shared with TRBD1. From germline, CDR1 is MNHNY and CDR2 SVGAGI (reference sequence). V lost 5 bases, J lost 8 bases, and 8 bases stayed unmatched. CDR3 length equals 13 residues.

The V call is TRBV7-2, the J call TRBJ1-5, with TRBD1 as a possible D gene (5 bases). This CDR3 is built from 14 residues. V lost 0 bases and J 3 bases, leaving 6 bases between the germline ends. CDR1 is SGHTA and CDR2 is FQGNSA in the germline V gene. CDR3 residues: CASSLAGANQPQHF. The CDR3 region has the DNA TGTGCCAGCAGCTTAGCAGGGGCCAATCAGCCCCAGCATTTT.